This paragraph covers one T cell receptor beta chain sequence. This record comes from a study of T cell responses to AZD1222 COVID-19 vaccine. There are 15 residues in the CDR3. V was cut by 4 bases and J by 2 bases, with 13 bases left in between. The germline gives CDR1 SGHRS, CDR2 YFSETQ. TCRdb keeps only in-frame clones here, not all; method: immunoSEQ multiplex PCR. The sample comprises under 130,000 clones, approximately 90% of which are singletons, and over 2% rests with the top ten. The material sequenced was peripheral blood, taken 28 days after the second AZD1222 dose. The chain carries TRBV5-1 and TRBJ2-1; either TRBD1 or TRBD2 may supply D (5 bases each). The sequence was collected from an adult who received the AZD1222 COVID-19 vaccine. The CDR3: CASSVAGTTYNEQFF. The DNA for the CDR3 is TGCGCCAGCAGCGTGGCCGGGACCACCTACAATGAGCAGTTCTTC.